This record covers a single T cell receptor beta chain. J lost 5 bases, V lost 3 bases, and 9 bases had no gene match. This CDR3 is built from 15 residues. The germline V gene encodes CDR1 SGHRS and CDR2 YFSETQ. Clones were read by immunoSEQ multiplex PCR, and TCRdb kept only the in-frame ones, dropping some. The repertoire consists of around 260,000 clones, with around 86% occurring once and the leading ten covering just under 0.95%. This entry belongs to a study of blood T cell repertoires in COVID-19. This TCR was sampled from a woman in her thirties or forties who had recovered from COVID-19. The chain couples TRBV5-1 to TRBJ2-7; 9 bases agree with TRBD2. The sample was peripheral blood. The CDR3 sequence: CASSSGREGYDEQYF. The CDR3, as DNA: TGCGCCAGCAGCTCGGGGCGGGAGGGTTACGACGAGCAGTACTTC.